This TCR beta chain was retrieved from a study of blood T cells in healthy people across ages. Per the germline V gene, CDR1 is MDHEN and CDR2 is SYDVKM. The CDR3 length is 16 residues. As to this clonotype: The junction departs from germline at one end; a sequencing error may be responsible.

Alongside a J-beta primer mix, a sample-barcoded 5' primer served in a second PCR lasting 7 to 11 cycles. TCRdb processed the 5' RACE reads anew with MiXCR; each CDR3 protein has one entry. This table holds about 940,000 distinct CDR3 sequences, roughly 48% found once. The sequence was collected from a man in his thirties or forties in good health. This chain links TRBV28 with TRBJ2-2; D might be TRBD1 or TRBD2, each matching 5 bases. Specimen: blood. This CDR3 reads CANSLASDGDRIELFF. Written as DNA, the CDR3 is TGTGCCAACAGTTTGGCCTCGGACGGGGACCGGATAGAGCTGTTTTTT.